These 3 T cell receptor beta chains were all obtained from the same sample, sequenced in a study of blood T cell dynamics during melanoma immunotherapy. Profiling relied on immunoSEQ multiplex PCR, and the TCRdb table lists in-frame clones only, not all of them. This sample contains approximately 66 clones. Time point specified: pre-treatment baseline. Specimen: cell-free DNA from blood, collected from a patient treated with checkpoint blockade. The receptors stem from a human donor with melanoma.

V gene TRBV25-1 combines with J gene TRBJ1-1; 7 bases are shared with TRBD1. Germline CDR1 and CDR2: MGHDK and SYGVNS. The junction had 6 bases not matched to a gene; V was cut back by 6 bases and J by 5 bases. CDR3 length: 13 amino acids. CDR3 protein: CASSLGGETEAFF. The CDR3 coding sequence is TGTGCCAGCAGCCTAGGGGGCGAGACTGAAGCTTTCTTT. Drawing the rest from reference TRBV25-1 and TRBJ1-1, the complete variable domain is EADIYQTPRYLVIGTGKKITLECSQTMGHDKMYWYQQDPGMELHLIHYSYGVNSTEKGDLSSESTVSRIRTEHFPLTLESARPSHTSQYLCASSLGGETEAFFGQGTRLTVV.

The rearrangement links TRBV5-1 to TRBJ2-7; D may correspond to TRBD1 or TRBD2 (5 bases each). CDR1 SGHRS and CDR2 YFSETQ come from the germline V gene. V lost 0 bases and J 3 bases, leaving 13 bases between the germline ends. The CDR3 has 15 amino acids. CDR3 protein: CASSLVGPGNYEQYF. CDR3 nucleotides: TGCGCCAGCAGCTTGGTGGGACCTGGGAACTACGAGCAGTACTTC.

The V call is TRBV9, the J call TRBJ2-6, with TRBD2 as a possible D gene (5 bases). The V end lost 7 bases, the J end lost 5 bases, and 22 bases lay between the germline ends. Per the germline V gene, CDR1 is SGDLS and CDR2 is YYNGEE. This CDR3 has 17 residues. The CDR3 DNA reads TGTGCCAGCGTTACTAGGTACTCAAAAAGTCGGGCCAACGTCCTGACTTTC. Translated, it gives CASVTRYSKSRANVLTF.